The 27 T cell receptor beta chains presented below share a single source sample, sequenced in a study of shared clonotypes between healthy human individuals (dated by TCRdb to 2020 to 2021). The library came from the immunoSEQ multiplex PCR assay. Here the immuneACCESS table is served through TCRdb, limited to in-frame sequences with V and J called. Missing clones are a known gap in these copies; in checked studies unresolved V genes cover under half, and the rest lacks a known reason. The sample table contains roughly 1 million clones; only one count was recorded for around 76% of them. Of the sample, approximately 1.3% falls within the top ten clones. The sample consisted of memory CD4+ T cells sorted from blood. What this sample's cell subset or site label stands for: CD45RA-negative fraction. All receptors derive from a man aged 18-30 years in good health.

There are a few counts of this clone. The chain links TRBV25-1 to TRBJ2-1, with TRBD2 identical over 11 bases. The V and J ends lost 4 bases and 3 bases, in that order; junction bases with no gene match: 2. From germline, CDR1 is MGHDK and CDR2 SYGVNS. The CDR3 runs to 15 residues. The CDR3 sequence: CASSGTSGGYNEQFF. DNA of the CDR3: TGTGCCAGCAGTGGTACTAGCGGGGGCTACAATGAGCAGTTCTTC.

The CDR3 here is CASSLRWDSFLTNEKLFF. The DNA for the CDR3 is TGTGCCAGCAGCTTACGGTGGGACAGTTTTCTAACTAATGAAAAACTGTTTTTT. This chain joins TRBV7-8 and TRBJ1-4; 7 nucleotides align to TRBD1. The CDR3 spans 18 residues. The V segment lost 2 bases and the J segment 1 base; nucleotides outside the gene matches: 10. CDR1 SGHVS and CDR2 FQNEAQ come from the germline V gene.

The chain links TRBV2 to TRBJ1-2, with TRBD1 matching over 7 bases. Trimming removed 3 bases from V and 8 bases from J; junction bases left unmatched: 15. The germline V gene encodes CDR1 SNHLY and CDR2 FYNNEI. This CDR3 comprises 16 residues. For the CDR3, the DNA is TGTGCCAGCAGTGATGGTGGGGCAGGGGGTTCTCGGGGCTACACCTTC. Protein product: CASSDGGAGGSRGYTF.

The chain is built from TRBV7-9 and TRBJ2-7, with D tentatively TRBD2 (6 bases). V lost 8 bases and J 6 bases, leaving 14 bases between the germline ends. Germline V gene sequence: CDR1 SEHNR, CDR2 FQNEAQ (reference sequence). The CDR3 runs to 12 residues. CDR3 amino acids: CASLVVGGEQYF. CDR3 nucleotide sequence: TGTGCCAGCCTCGTAGTCGGGGGCGAGCAGTACTTC.

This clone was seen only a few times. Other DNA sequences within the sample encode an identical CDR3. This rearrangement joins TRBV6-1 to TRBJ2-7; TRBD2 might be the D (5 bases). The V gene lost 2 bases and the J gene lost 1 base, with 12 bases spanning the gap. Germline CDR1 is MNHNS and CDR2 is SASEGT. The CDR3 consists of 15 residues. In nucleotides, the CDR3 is TGTGCCAGCAGTGAAAATCCGGGGAGTTCCTACGAGCAGTACTTC. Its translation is CASSENPGSSYEQYF.

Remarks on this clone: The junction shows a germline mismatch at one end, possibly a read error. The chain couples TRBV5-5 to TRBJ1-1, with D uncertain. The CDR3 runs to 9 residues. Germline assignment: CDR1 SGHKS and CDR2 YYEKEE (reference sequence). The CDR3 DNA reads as TGTGCCAGCAGCTTGGGCACAGTTTTT. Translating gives CASSLGTVF.

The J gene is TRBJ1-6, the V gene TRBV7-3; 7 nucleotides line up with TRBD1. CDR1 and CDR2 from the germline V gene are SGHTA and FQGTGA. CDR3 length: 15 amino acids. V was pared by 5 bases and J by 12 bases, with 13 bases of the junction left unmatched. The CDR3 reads CASSPQRGGGEPLHF. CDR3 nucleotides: TGTGCCAGCAGCCCACAGCGGGGAGGGGGCGAACCCCTCCACTTT.

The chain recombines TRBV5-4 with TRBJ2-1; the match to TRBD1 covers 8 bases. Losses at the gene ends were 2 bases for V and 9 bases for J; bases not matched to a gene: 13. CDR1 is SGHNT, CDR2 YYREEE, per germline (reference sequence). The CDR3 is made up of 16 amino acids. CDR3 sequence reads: CASSFSGGGIRGEQFF. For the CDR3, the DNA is TGTGCCAGCAGCTTCTCAGGGGGCGGGATAAGGGGTGAGCAGTTCTTC.

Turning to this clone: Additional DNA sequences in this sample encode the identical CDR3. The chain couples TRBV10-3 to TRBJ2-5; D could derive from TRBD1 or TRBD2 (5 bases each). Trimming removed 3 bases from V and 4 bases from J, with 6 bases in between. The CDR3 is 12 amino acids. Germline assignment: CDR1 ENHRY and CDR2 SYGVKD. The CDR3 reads CAISDGGETQYF. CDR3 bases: TGTGCCATCAGTGATGGGGGAGAGACCCAGTACTTC.

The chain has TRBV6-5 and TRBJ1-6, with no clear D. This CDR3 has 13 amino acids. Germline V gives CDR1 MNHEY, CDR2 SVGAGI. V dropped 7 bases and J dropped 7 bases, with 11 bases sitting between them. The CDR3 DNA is TGTGCCAGCACCACGCTAGGGAATTCACCCCTCCACTTT. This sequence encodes CASTTLGNSPLHF.

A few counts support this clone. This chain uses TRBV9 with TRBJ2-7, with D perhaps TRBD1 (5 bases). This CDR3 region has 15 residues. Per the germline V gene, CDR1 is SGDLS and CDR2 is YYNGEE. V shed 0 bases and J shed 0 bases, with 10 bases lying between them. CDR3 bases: TGTGCCAGCAGCGTAGATCCGGACACCTCCTACGAGCAGTACTTC. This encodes CASSVDPDTSYEQYF.

CDR3 bases: TGTGCCAGCAGCTTAGACAGGGGTCTGGACGAGCAGTACTTC. Translation: CASSLDRGLDEQYF. The chain recombines TRBV7-3 with TRBJ2-5; 8 nucleotides match TRBD1. With the DNA end fitting TRBJ2-7 better, the J assignment may be wrong. Germline CDR1 SGHTA, CDR2 FQGTGA. This CDR3 region has 14 residues.

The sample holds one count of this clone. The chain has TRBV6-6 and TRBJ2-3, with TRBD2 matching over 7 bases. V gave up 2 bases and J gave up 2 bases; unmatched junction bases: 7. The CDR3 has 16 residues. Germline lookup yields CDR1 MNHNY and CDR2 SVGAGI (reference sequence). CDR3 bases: TGTGCCAGCAGTTACAATCTAGCGGCGCTCACAGATACGCAGTATTTT. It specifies CASSYNLAALTDTQYF.

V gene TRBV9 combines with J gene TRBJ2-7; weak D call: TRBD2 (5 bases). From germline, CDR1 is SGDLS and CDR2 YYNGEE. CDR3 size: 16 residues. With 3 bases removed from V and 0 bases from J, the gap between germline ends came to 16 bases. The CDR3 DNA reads TGTGCCAGCAGCGCCTATATGACGGGAAGCTCCTACGAGCAGTACTTC. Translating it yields CASSAYMTGSSYEQYF. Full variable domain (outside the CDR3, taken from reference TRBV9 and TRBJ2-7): DSGVTQTPKHLITATGQRVTLRCSPRSGDLSVYWYQQSLDQGLQFLIQYYNGEERAKGNILERFSAQQFPDLHSELNLSSLELGDSALYFCASSAYMTGSSYEQYFGPGTRLTVT.

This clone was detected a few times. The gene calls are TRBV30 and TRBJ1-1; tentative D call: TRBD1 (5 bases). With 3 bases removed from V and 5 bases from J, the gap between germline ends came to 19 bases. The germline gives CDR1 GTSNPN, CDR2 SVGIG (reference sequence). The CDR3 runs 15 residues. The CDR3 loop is CAWRSKGKGRTEAFF. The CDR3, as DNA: TGTGCCTGGAGGTCGAAGGGGAAGGGTCGGACTGAAGCTTTCTTT.

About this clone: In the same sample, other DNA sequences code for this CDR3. The DNA for the CDR3 is TGTGCCAGCAGCTTGGGACAGGGATACAATGAGCAGTTCTTC. It yields the protein CASSLGQGYNEQFF. The chain combines TRBV5-6 with TRBJ2-1; 7 nucleotides line up with TRBD1. Germline CDR1 reads SGHDT; CDR2 reads YYEEEE. V shed 0 bases, J shed 4 bases, and the junction held 1 base outside the gene matches. The CDR3 loop spans 14 amino acids. Based on the CDR3 plus reference TRBV5-6 and TRBJ2-1, the full variable domain is DAGVTQSPTHLIKTRGQQVTLRCSPKSGHDTVSWYQQALGQGPQFIFQYYEEEERQRGNFPDRFSGHQFPNYSSELNVNALLLGDSALYLCASSLGQGYNEQFFGPGTRLTVL.

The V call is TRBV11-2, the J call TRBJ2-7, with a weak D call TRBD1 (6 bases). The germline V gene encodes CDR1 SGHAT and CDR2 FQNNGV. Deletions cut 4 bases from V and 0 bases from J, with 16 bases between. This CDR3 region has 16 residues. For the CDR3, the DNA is TGTGCCAGCAGCTCCGGTCCGGGACAATCCTCCTACGAGCAGTACTTC. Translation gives CASSSGPGQSSYEQYF.

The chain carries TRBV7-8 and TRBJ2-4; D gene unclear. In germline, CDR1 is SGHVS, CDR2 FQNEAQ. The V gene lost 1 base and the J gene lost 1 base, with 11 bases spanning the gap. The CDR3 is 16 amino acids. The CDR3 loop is CASSLGSFNAKNIQYF. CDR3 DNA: TGTGCCAGCAGCTTAGGTTCCTTCAATGCCAAAAACATTCAGTACTTC.

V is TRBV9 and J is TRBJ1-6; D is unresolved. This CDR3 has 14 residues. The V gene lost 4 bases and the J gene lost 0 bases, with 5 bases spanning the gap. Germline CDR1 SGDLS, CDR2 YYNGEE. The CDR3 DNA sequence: TGTGCCAGCAGCCAAAGCTCCTATAATTCACCCCTCCACTTT. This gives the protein CASSQSSYNSPLHF. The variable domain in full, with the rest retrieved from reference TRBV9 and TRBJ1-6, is DSGVTQTPKHLITATGQRVTLRCSPRSGDLSVYWYQQSLDQGLQFLIQYYNGEERAKGNILERFSAQQFPDLHSELNLSSLELGDSALYFCASSQSSYNSPLHFGNGTRLTVT.

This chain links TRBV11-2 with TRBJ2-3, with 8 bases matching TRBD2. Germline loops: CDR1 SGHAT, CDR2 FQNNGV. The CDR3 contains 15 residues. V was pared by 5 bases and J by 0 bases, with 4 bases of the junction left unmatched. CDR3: CASSVSGASTDTQYF. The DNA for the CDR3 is TGTGCCAGCAGCGTTAGCGGGGCGAGCACAGATACGCAGTATTTT.

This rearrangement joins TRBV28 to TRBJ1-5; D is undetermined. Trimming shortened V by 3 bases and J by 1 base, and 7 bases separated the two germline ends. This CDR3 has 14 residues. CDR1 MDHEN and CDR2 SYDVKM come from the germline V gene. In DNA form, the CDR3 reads TGTGCCAGCAGTTTCGGAGTGAGCAATCAGCCCCAGCATTTT. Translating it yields CASSFGVSNQPQHF.

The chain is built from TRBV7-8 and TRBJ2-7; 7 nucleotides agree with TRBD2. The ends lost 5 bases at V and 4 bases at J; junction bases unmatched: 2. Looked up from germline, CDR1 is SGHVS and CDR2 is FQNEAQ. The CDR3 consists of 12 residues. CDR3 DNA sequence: TGTGCCAGCAGCCCCGGGGGGTACGAGCAGTACTTC. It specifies CASSPGGYEQYF. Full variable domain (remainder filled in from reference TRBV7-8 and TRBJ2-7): GAGVSQSPRYKVAKRGQDVALRCDPISGHVSLFWYQQALGQGPEFLTYFQNEAQLDKSGLPSDRFFAERPEGSVSTLKIQRTQQEDSAVYLCASSPGGYEQYFGPGTRLTVT.

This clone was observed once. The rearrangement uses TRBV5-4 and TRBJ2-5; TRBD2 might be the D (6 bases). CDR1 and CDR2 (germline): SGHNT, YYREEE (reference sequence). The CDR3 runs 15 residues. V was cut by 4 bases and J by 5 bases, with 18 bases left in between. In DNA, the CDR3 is TGTGCCAGCAGCCTCACTAGTCTGGGGAGGGAGACCCAGTACTTC. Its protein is CASSLTSLGRETQYF. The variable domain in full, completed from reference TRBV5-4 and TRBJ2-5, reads ETGVTQSPTHLIKTRGQQVTLRCSSQSGHNTVSWYQQALGQGPQFIFQYYREEENGRGNFPPRFSGLQFPNYSSELNVNALELDDSALYLCASSLTSLGRETQYFGPGTRLLVL.

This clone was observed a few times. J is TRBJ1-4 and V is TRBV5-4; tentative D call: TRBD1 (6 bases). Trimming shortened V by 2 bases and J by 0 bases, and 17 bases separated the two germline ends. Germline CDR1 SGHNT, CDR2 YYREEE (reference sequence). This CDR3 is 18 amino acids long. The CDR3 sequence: CASSFRAGAIATNEKLFF. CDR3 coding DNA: TGTGCCAGCAGCTTTCGTGCAGGGGCGATTGCAACTAATGAAAAACTGTTTTTT.

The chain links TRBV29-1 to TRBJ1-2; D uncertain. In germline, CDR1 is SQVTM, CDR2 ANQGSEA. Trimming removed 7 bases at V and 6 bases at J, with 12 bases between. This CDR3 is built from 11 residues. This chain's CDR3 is CSAAGRDGYTF. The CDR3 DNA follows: TGCAGCGCCGCTGGGCGGGATGGCTACACCTTC.

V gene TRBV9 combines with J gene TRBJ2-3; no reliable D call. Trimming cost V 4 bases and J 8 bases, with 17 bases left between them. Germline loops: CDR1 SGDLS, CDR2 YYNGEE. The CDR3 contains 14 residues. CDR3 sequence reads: CASSTELTGTTQYF. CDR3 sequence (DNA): TGTGCCAGCAGCACGGAGCTGACGGGTACTACGCAGTATTTT.

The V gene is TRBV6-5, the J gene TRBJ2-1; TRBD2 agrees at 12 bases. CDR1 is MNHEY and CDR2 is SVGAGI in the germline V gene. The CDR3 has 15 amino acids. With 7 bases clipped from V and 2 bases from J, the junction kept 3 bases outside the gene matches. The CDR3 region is CASTSGRAPYNEQFF. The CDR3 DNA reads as TGTGCCAGCACTAGCGGGAGGGCCCCCTACAATGAGCAGTTCTTC.